The 12 T cell receptor beta chains given below trace back to one sample, sequenced in a study of cytomegalovirus exposure and HLA in healthy donors. The PCR used 60 Vbeta and 13 Jbeta primers. Data came from immunoSEQ multiplex PCR; TCRdb stores just in-frame clones and leaves some out. In all, the sample yields over 120,000 clones. The specimen was PBMCs. Source of these receptors: a male donor in good health and CMV-seronegative.

This chain connects TRBV7-2 to TRBJ2-2, with D possibly matching TRBD1 (5 bases). The CDR3 is 13 amino acids. V was cut by 4 bases and J by 7 bases, with 10 bases left in between. Germline lookup yields CDR1 SGHTA and CDR2 FQGNSA. The CDR3 bases are TGTGCCAGCAGCTCCCAGGGTGGCGGGGAGCTGTTTTTT. Translation gives CASSSQGGGELFF.

The CDR3 is CSVEDRTGVYGYTF. The CDR3 nucleotides are TGCAGCGTTGAAGATCGGACAGGCGTGTATGGCTACACCTTC. The chain has TRBV29-1 and TRBJ1-2; 7 positions match TRBD1. V lost 0 bases to trimming and J lost 5 bases; unmatched junction nucleotides: 6. This CDR3 has 14 amino acids. Germline V gene lookup returns CDR1 SQVTM and CDR2 ANQGSEA.

The J gene is TRBJ1-5, the V gene TRBV28; D is perhaps TRBD1 (5 bases). V shed 3 bases and J shed 4 bases, with 19 bases lying between them. Germline CDR1 MDHEN, CDR2 SYDVKM. The CDR3 extends over 17 amino acids. The CDR3: CASSLINGAGGNQPQHF. The CDR3 coding sequence is TGTGCCAGCAGTTTGATCAATGGGGCCGGAGGGAATCAGCCCCAGCATTTT.

The chain couples TRBV5-8 to TRBJ2-7, with D perhaps TRBD2 (5 bases). Germline assignment: CDR1 SGHTS and CDR2 YDEGEE. The V gene lost 0 bases and the J gene lost 2 bases, with 21 bases spanning the gap. The CDR3 totals 18 residues. Here the CDR3 reads CASSLVGKVQTGTYEQYF. CDR3 nucleotides: TGTGCCAGCAGCTTGGTAGGGAAGGTCCAGACGGGGACCTACGAGCAGTACTTC.

Comment on this clone: An end of the junction does not agree with germline; a read error may underlie this. For the CDR3, the DNA is TGTGCCAGCAGGCAAGCCACAGGGGGGGTCTACGGGCAGTACTTC. Protein: CASRQATGGVYGQYF. The genes are TRBV28 and TRBJ2-7; D may be TRBD1 (8 bases). The CDR3 has 15 amino acids. CDR1 is MDHEN, CDR2 SYDVKM, per germline.

The V call is TRBV5-1, the J call TRBJ2-7; 12 bases fit TRBD1. J lost 5 bases, V lost 0 bases, and 3 bases had no gene match. CDR1 and CDR2 (germline): SGHRS, YFSETQ. The CDR3 is 15 residues long. The CDR3 DNA reads as TGCGCCAGCAGCTTGGAGGGGACAGGGGGCGACGAGCAGTACTTC. Protein sequence: CASSLEGTGGDEQYF.

The rearrangement joins TRBV7-9 to TRBJ2-1; no definite D call. CDR1 is SEHNR and CDR2 is FQNEAQ in the germline V gene (reference sequence). There are 18 residues in the CDR3. Deletions cut 5 bases from V and 5 bases from J, with 25 bases between. This CDR3 is CASSPSPATLTTHNEQFF. DNA for the CDR3: TGTGCCAGCAGCCCGTCACCAGCTACCCTTACGACACACAATGAGCAGTTCTTC. Full variable domain (outside the CDR3, taken from reference TRBV7-9 and TRBJ2-1): DTGVSQNPRHKITKRGQNVTFRCDPISEHNRLYWYRQTLGQGPEFLTYFQNEAQLEKSRLLSDRFSAERPKGSFSTLEIQRTEQGDSAMYLCASSPSPATLTTHNEQFFGPGTRLTVL.

The chain is built from TRBV5-1 and TRBJ2-1; 11 bases align to TRBD2. The V gene end was trimmed by 4 bases and the J gene end by 0 bases; junction bases not matched to a gene: 3. This CDR3 comprises 16 residues. The germline gives CDR1 SGHRS, CDR2 YFSETQ. CDR3 coding DNA: TGCGCCAGCAGCCCTAGCGGGAGGAGCTCCTACAATGAGCAGTTCTTC. Translating gives CASSPSGRSSYNEQFF.

This chain connects TRBV7-9 to TRBJ1-2; no definite D call. Germline CDR1 is SEHNR and CDR2 is FQNEAQ (reference sequence). The CDR3 consists of 14 residues. Trimming shortened V by 5 bases and J by 2 bases, and 12 bases separated the two germline ends. CDR3 loop: CASSTPTANYGYTF. CDR3 bases: TGTGCCAGCAGCACACCTACAGCAAACTATGGCTACACCTTC. Complete variable domain (other parts from reference TRBV7-9 and TRBJ1-2): DTGVSQNPRHKITKRGQNVTFRCDPISEHNRLYWYRQTLGQGPEFLTYFQNEAQLEKSRLLSDRFSAERPKGSFSTLEIQRTEQGDSAMYLCASSTPTANYGYTFGSGTRLTVV.

V gene TRBV30 combines with J gene TRBJ2-4; TRBD2 matches at 8 bases. Trimming at V came to 1 base and at J to 0 bases, leaving 14 bases not matched to a gene. Looked up from germline, CDR1 is GTSNPN and CDR2 is SVGIG (reference sequence). CDR3 length: 19 residues. Here the CDR3 reads CAWSGLLAGGLVAKNIQYF. DNA for the CDR3: TGTGCCTGGAGTGGACTACTGGCGGGGGGCCTTGTAGCCAAAAACATTCAGTACTTC.

CDR3: CAWSRGLPEAFF. DNA for the CDR3: TGTGCCTGGTCTCGTGGGCTCCCTGAAGCTTTCTTT. The rearrangement joins TRBV30 to TRBJ1-1; D call uncertain. This CDR3 region has 12 residues. Trimming pared 5 bases from V and 6 bases from J, leaving 13 bases between. Germline CDR1 is GTSNPN and CDR2 is SVGIG (reference sequence).

V is TRBV11-2 and J is TRBJ2-7; 9 nucleotides align to TRBD1. The V gene end was trimmed by 5 bases and the J gene end by 3 bases; junction bases not matched to a gene: 8. Germline values: CDR1 SGHAT, CDR2 FQNNGV. CDR3 size: 15 residues. The CDR3: CASSVGTGSYYEQYF. CDR3 nucleotides: TGTGCCAGCAGCGTCGGGACAGGGTCATACTACGAGCAGTACTTC.